Sequencing of this TCR beta chain was carried out in a study of T cell responses to AZD1222 COVID-19 vaccine. Clones were read by immunoSEQ multiplex PCR, and TCRdb kept only the in-frame ones, dropping some. In the table there are 150,000 to 200,000 clones, around 92% of which are singletons. Germline CDR1 reads SEHNR; CDR2 reads FQNEAQ (reference sequence). This CDR3 spans 12 amino acids. Trimming took 5 bases from V and 2 from J, leaving 6 bases between them. V and J are TRBV7-9 and TRBJ1-2; TRBD1 might be the D (5 bases). Sequencing used peripheral blood, obtained on day 0 of AZD1222 vaccination. This clonotype originated in an adult in good health. CDR3 residues: CASSRDNYGYTF. DNA for the CDR3: TGTGCCAGCAGCCGGGACAACTATGGCTACACCTTC.